Below, 4 T cell receptor beta chains from the same sample are listed, as sequenced in a study of monozygotic twins with cystic fibrosis. Libraries were prepared by immunoSEQ multiplex PCR; TCRdb keeps only in-frame clonotypes and omits some of them. The sample shows fewer than 30,000 clones, 95% to 98% of them seen only once. The sample consisted of blood. The receptors shown here come from a girl aged 2 to 9 with cystic fibrosis.

This chain uses TRBV4-3 with TRBJ1-1; D is perhaps TRBD1 (5 bases). V was trimmed by 0 bases and J by 6 bases, leaving 11 bases between them. This CDR3 is 14 amino acids long. Germline CDR1 LGHNA, CDR2 YSLEER. The CDR3 is CASSQDSREAEAFF. The CDR3 DNA reads TGCGCCAGCAGCCAAGATTCCAGGGAGGCTGAAGCTTTCTTT.

This chain connects TRBV9 to TRBJ1-3; D unclear. The CDR3 sequence is 11 residues long. The V end was cut by 7 bases, the J end by 4 bases, with 6 bases between. Germline lookup yields CDR1 SGDLS and CDR2 YYNGEE. CDR3 coding DNA: TGTGCCAGCCAGACCGGAAACACCATATATTTT. Its translation: CASQTGNTIYF. Using reference TRBV9 and TRBJ1-3 for the parts outside the CDR3, the full variable domain is DSGVTQTPKHLITATGQRVTLRCSPRSGDLSVYWYQQSLDQGLQFLIQYYNGEERAKGNILERFSAQQFPDLHSELNLSSLELGDSALYFCASQTGNTIYFGEGSWLTVV.

The CDR3 region is CSARAPTEAFF. The CDR3 DNA is TGCAGTGCTAGAGCTCCCACTGAAGCTTTCTTT. The chain links TRBV20-1 to TRBJ1-1; unclear D gene. The germline CDR1 and CDR2 sequences are DFQATT and SNEGSKA (reference sequence). The ends were cut back, 1 base at V and 4 bases at J, with 4 bases in the middle. The CDR3 contains 11 residues.

This chain connects TRBV6-5 to TRBJ2-1, with TRBD2 matching over 10 bases. Losses at the gene ends were 11 bases for V and 8 bases for J; bases not matched to a gene: 12. The germline V gene has CDR1 MNHEY and CDR2 SVGAGI. CDR3 size: 14 residues. The CDR3 coding sequence is TGTGCCTCGAGGCGACTAGCGGGTGGGGATGAGCAGTTCTTC. Encoded protein: CASRRLAGGDEQFF.